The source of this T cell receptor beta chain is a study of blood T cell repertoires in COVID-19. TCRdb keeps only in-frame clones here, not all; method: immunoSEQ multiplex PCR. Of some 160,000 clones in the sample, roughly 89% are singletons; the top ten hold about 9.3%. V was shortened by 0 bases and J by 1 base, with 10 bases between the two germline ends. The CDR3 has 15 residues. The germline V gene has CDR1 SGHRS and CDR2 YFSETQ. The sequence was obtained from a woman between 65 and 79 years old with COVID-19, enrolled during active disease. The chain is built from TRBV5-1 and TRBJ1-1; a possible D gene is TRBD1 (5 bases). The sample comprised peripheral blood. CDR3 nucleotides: TGCGCCAGCAGCTTGGTGGACATTACGAACACTGAAGCTTTCTTT. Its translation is CASSLVDITNTEAFF. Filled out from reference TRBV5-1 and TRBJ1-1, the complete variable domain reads KAGVTQTPRYLIKTRGQQVTLSCSPISGHRSVSWYQQTPGQGLQFLFEYFSETQRNKGNFPGRFSGRQFSNSRSEMNVSTLELGDSALYLCASSLVDITNTEAFFGQGTRLTVV.